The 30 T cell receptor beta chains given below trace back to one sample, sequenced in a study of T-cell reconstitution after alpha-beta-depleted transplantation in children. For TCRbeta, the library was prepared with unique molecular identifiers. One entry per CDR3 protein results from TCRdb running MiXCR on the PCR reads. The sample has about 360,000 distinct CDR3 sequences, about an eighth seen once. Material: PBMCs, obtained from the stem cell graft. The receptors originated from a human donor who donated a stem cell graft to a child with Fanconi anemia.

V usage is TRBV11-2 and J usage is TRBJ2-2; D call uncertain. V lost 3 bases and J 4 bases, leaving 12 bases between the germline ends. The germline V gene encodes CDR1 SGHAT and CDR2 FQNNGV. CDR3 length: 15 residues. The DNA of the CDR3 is TGTGCCAGCAGCTTTAACGGCAGACCCACCGGGGAGCTGTTTTTT. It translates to CASSFNGRPTGELFF.

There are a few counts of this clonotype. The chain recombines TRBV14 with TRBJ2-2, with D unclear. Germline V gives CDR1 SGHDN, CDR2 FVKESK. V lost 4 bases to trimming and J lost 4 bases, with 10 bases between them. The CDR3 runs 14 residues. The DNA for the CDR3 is TGTGCCAGCAGCCGGATTCGGAGCACCGGGGAGCTGTTTTTT. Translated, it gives CASSRIRSTGELFF.

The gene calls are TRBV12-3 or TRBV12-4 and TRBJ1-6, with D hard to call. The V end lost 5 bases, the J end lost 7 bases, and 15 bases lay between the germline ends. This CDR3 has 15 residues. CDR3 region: CASSTWAGENSPLHF. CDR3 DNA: TGTGCCAGCAGTACCTGGGCGGGTGAAAATTCACCCCTCCACTTT.

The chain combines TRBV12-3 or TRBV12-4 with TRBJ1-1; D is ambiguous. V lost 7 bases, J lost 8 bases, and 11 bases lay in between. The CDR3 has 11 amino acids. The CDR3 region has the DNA TGTGCCAGCACCTTAGGAGTCGAAGCTTTCTTT. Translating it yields CASTLGVEAFF.

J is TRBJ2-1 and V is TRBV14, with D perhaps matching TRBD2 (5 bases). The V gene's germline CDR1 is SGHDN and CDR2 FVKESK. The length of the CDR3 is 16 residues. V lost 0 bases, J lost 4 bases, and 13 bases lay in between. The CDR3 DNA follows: TGTGCCAGCAGCCAAGAAATGAAAGCGGTGTACAATGAGCAGTTCTTC. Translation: CASSQEMKAVYNEQFF.

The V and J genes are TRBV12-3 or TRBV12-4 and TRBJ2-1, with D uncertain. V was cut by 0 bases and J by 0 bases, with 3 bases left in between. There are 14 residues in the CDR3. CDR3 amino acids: CASSLADSYNEQFF. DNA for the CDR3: TGTGCCAGCAGTTTAGCTGACTCCTACAATGAGCAGTTCTTC.

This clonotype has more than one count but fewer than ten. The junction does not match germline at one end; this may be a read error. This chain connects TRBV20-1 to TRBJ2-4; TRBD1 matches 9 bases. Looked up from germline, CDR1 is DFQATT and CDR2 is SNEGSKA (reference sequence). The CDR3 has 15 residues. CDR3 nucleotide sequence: TGCAGTGCCAGAGGACAGGGGATCGGCAAAAACATTCAGTACTTC. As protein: CSARGQGIGKNIQYF.

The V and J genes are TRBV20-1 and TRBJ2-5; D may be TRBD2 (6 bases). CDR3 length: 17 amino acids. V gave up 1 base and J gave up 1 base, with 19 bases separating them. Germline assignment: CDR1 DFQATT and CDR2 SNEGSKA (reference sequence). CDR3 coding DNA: TGCAGTGCTAGAGTCTTGCGGGGAGGCGCCCTCCAAGAGACCCAGTACTTC. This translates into CSARVLRGGALQETQYF.

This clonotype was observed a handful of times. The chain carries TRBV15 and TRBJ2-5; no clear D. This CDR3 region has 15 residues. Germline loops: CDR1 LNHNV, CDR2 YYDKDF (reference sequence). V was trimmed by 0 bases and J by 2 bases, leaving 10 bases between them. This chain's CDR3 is CATSRDEGPQETQYF. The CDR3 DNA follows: TGTGCCACCAGCAGAGATGAAGGGCCTCAAGAGACCCAGTACTTC. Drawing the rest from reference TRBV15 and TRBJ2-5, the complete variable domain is DAMVIQNPRYQVTQFGKPVTLSCSQTLNHNVMYWYQQKSSQAPKLLFHYYDKDFNNEADTPDNFQSRRPNTSFCFLDIRSPGLGDTAMYLCATSRDEGPQETQYFGPGTRLLVL.

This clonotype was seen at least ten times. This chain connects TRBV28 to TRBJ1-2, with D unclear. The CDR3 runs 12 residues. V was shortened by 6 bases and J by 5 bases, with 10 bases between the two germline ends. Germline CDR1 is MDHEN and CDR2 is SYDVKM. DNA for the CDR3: TGTGCCAGCAGCATAACCGGTTATGGCTACACCTTC. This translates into CASSITGYGYTF.

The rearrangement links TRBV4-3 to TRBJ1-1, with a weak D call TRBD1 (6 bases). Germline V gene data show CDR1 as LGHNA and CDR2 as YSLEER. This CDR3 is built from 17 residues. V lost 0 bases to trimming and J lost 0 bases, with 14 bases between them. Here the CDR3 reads CASSQDVHGGMNTEAFF. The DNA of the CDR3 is TGCGCCAGCAGCCAAGATGTTCACGGGGGCATGAACACTGAAGCTTTCTTT.

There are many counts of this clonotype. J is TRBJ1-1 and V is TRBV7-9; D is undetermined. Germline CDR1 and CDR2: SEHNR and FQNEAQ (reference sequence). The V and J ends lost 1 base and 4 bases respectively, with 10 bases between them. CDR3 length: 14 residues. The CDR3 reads CASSLEVRGTEAFF. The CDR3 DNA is TGTGCCAGCAGCTTAGAAGTGCGGGGCACTGAAGCTTTCTTT. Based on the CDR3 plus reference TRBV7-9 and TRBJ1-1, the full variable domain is DTGVSQNPRHKITKRGQNVTFRCDPISEHNRLYWYRQTLGQGPEFLTYFQNEAQLEKSRLLSDRFSAERPKGSFSTLEIQRTEQGDSAMYLCASSLEVRGTEAFFGQGTRLTVV.

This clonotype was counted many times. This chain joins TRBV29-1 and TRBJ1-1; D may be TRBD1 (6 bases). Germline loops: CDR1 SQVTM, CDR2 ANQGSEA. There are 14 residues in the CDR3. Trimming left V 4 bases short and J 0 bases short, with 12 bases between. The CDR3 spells CSVGGGDMNTEAFF. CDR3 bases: TGCAGCGTTGGCGGCGGGGACATGAACACTGAAGCTTTCTTT.

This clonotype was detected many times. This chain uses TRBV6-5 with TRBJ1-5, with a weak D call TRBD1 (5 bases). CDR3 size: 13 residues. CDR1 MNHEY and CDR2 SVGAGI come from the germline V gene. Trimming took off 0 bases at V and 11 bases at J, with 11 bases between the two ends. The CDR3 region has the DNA TGTGCCAGCAGTTACTCGATTGGGGGGGCCCAGCATTTT. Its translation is CASSYSIGGAQHF.

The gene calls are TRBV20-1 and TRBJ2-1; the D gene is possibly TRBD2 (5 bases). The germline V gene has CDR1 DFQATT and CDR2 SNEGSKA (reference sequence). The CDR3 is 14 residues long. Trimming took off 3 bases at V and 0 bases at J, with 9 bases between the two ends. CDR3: CSASSGNSYNEQFF. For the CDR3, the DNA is TGCAGTGCTAGCTCCGGGAACTCCTACAATGAGCAGTTCTTC.

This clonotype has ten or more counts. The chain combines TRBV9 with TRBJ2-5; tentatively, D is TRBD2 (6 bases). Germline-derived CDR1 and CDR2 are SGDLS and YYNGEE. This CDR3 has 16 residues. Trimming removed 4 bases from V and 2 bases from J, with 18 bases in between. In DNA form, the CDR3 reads TGTGCCAGCAGCCCCCGATCCCGAGGGACTCAAGAGACCCAGTACTTC. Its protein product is CASSPRSRGTQETQYF.

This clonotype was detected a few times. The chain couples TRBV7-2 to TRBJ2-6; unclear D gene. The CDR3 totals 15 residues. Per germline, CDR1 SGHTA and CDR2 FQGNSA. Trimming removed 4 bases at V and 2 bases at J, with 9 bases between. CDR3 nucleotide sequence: TGTGCCAGCAGCTCGTTATCGGCTGGGGCCAACGTCCTGACTTTC. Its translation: CASSSLSAGANVLTF. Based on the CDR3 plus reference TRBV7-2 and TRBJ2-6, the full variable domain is GAGVSQSPSNKVTEKGKDVELRCDPISGHTALYWYRQSLGQGLEFLIYFQGNSAPDKSGLPSDRFSAERTGGSVSTLTIQRTQQEDSAVYLCASSSLSAGANVLTFGAGSRLTVL.

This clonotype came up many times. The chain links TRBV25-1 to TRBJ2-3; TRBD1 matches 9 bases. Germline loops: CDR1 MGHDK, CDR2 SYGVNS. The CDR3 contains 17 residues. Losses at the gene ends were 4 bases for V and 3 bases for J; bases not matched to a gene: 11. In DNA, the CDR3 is TGTGCCAGCAGTGCGTACAGGGGGCGCGGTGTTACAGATACGCAGTATTTT. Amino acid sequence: CASSAYRGRGVTDTQYF.

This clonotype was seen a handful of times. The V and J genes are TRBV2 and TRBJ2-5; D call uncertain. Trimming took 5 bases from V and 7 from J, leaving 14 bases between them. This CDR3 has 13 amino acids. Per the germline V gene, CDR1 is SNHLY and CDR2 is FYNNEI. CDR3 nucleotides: TGTGCCAGCAGTTCCGGGCCGCGGTTGACCCAGTACTTC. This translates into CASSSGPRLTQYF. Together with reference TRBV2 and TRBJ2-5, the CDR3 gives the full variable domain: EPEVTQTPSHQVTQMGQEVILRCVPISNHLYFYWYRQILGQKVEFLVSFYNNEISEKSEIFDDQFSVERPDGSNFTLKIRSTKLEDSAMYFCASSSGPRLTQYFGPGTRLLVL.

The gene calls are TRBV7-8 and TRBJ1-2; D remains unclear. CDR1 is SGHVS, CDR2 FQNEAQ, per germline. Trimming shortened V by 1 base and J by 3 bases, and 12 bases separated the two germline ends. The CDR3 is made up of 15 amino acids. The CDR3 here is CASSLGRAGYYGYTF. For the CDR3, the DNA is TGTGCCAGCAGCTTAGGCCGCGCGGGGTACTATGGCTACACCTTC.

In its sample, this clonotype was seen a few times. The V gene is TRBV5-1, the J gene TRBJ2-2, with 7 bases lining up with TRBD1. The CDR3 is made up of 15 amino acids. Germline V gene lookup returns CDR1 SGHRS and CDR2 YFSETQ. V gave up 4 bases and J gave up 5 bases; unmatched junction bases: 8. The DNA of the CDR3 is TGCGCCAGCAGCCCTCGGGACAGAGGGACCGGGGAGCTGTTTTTT. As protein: CASSPRDRGTGELFF.

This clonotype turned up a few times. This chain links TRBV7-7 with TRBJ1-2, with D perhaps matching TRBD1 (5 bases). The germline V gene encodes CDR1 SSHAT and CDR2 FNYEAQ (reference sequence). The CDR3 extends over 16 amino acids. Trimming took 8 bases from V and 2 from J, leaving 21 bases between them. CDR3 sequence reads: CASPVRQTDKNYGYTF. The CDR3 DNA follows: TGTGCCAGCCCCGTGCGGCAAACGGACAAGAACTATGGCTACACCTTC.

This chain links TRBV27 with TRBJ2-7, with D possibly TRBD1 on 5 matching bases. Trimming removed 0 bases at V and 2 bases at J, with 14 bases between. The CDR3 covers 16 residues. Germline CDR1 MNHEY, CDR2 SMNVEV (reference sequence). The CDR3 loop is CASSLSGQGLPYEQYF. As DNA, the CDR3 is TGTGCCAGCAGTTTATCGGGGCAGGGCCTACCCTACGAGCAGTACTTC.

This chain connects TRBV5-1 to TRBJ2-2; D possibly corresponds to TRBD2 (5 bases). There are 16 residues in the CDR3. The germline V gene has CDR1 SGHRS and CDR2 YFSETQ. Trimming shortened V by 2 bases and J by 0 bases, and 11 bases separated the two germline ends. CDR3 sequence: CASSLTASPNTGELFF. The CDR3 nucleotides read TGCGCCAGCAGCTTAACGGCTAGCCCGAACACCGGGGAGCTGTTTTTT.

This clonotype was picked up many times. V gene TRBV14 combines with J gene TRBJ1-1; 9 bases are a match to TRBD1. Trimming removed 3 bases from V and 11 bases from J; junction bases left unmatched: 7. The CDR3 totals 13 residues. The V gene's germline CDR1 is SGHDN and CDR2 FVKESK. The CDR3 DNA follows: TGTGCCAGCAGCCATTTGGACAGGGGATCGGCTTTCTTT. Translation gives CASSHLDRGSAFF.

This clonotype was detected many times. CDR3 region: CASSRLPLATGELFF. Written as DNA, the CDR3 is TGTGCCAGCAGCCGCCTCCCACTAGCAACCGGGGAGCTGTTTTTT. This chain links TRBV4-2 with TRBJ2-2; TRBD2 is a possible D gene (6 bases). V was shortened by 4 bases and J by 5 bases, with 14 bases between the two germline ends. The CDR3 has 15 residues. The germline gives CDR1 LGHNA, CDR2 YNFKEQ.

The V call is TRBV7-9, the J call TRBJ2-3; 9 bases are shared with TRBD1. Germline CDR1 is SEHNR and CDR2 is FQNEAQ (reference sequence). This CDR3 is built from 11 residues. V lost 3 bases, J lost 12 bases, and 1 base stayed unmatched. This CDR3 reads CASSLGQGQYF. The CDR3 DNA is TGTGCCAGCAGCTTGGGACAGGGACAGTATTTT.

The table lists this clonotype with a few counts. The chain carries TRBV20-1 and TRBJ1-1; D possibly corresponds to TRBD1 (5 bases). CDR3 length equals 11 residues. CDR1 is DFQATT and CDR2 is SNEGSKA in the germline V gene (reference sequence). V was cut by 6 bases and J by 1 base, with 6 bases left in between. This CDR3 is CSADRNTEAFF. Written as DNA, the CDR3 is TGCAGTGCCGACAGGAACACTGAAGCTTTCTTT.

The CDR3 spells CSAETGGNNQPQHF. The CDR3 region has the DNA TGCAGTGCTGAGACAGGGGGGAACAATCAGCCCCAGCATTTT. V and J are TRBV20-1 and TRBJ1-5; 9 bases agree with TRBD1. The CDR3 extends over 14 amino acids. CDR1 and CDR2 from the germline V gene are DFQATT and SNEGSKA (reference sequence). After removal of 5 bases from V and 3 bases from J, the junction contained 5 bases not matched to a gene.

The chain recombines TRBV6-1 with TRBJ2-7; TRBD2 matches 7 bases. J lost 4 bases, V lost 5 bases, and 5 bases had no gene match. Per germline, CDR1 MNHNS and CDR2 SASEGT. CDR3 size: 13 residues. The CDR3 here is CASSSGAFYEQYV. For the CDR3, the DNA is TGTGCCAGCAGTAGCGGGGCTTTTTACGAGCAGTACGTC.